The clone carrying this TCR beta chain has ten or more counts. Antigen unknown. Calling Graves' hyperthyroidism stable meant ophthalmopathy did not progress within 18 months. From 8.5 to 10 ml of fresh peripheral blood, PBMCs were isolated. Germline V lookup: CDR1 SGHTA, CDR2 FQGNSA. The CDR3 length is 16 residues. V was cut by 5 bases and J by 5 bases, with 21 bases left in between. The CDR3 regions of TCR beta were amplified from RNA transcripts. The HTBI set primed first-round TCR CDR3 RT-PCR. One entry per CDR3 protein, called by TCRdb with MiXCR from the multiplex PCR reads. The repertoire has hundreds of thousands of distinct CDR3 sequences, about 15% of them found once; the top ten carry 10%. This sample was included in a study of T cells in Graves' hyperthyroidism and ophthalmopathy. Findings of the study overall: Blood also carried most thyroid clonotypes expanded above 0.001.

The V gene is TRBV7-2, the J gene TRBJ2-5; TRBD2 might be the D (5 bases). Specimen: blood. This clonotype was obtained from a woman under 30 with Graves' hyperthyroidism. CDR3 residues: CASSPRVPSTWETQYF. As DNA, the CDR3 is TGTGCCAGCAGCCCGAGGGTTCCCTCTACTTGGGAGACCCAGTACTTC.